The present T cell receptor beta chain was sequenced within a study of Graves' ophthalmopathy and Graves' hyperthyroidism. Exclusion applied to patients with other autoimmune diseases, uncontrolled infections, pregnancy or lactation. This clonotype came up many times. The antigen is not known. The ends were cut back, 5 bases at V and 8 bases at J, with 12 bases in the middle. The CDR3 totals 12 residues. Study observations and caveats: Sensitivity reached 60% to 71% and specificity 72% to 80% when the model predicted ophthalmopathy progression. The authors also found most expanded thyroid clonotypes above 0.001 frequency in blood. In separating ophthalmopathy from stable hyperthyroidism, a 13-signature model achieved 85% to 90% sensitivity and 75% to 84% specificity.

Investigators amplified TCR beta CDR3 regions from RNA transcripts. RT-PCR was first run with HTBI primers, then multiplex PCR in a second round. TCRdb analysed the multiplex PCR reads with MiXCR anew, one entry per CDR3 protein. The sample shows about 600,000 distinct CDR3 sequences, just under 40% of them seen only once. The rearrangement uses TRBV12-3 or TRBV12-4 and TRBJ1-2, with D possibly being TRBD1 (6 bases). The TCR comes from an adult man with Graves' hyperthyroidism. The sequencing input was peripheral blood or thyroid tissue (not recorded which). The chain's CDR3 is CASSLNRAGYTF. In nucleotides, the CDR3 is TGTGCCAGCAGTCTTAACAGGGCGGGCTACACCTTC.